This entry features one T cell receptor beta chain sequence. The antigen this receptor binds is unknown. Qualities for individual bases were not recorded, and no much larger clone is one base off. All of the isolated RNA was reverse transcribed with the High Capacity cDNA Reverse Transcription Kit, so expressed TCRB transcripts were sequenced. Deep immunoSEQ sequencing was performed on naive, central memory and regulatory T cell samples, with an average of roughly 3.3 million total reads per sample. After sorted cells were lysed in RLT buffer, RNA was extracted with DNase-treated RNeasy Micro or Mini kits, with the choice depending on cell number. To prevent cross-contamination, each cell subset was processed individually, whereas patient and healthy donor samples were processed jointly. The immunoSEQ multiplex PCR was used to amplify TCRB sequences from cDNA, generating 87-bp fragments that spanned the CDR3 region. Sequencing of the amplicons was done on the Illumina HiSeq platform. As for the authors' bioinformatics: PCR bias was computationally corrected using synthetic template baselines, reads within Hamming distance 2 were collapsed, and singletons that could not be merged were discarded. By aligning reads against IMGT, V, D and J genes, CDR3 length, and insertions or deletions at six rearrangement sites were assigned. Within each subset, clonotype counts were normalized to sorted cell number, and only after that were true diversity and Gini coefficients computed with the tcR R package. The overlap coefficient, calculated on TCRB nucleotide sequences, was used to quantify repertoire sharing. As a proxy for the pre-selection repertoire, out-of-frame TCRB sequences from naive cells were analyzed. Entries here come from immuneACCESS through TCRdb and include only in-frame sequences with V and J called. Some clones fail to appear in such tables; in the studies checked, an unresolved V gene covers under half of the shortfall, and the cause of the remainder is unknown. The V and J calls and clone size are taken from that table; D and trimming were inferred from the DNA. The sample includes about 650,000 clones, with 9.5% to 15% observed a single time. The ten largest clones represent around 0.12% of the sample.

This sample stems from a study of beta chain features in type 1 diabetes (dated by TCRdb to 2016 to 2019). For context, the study as a whole: Mean age, gender distribution, total cell number and subset yield were not different between patients and healthy donors. Across all samples, fewer than 110,000,000 sorted cells were examined, and cell number per subset correlated strongly with RNA yield. In the study, TCRB repertoires of sorted circulating CD4+ T cell subsets from recently diagnosed type 1 diabetes patients were compared with those of matched healthy donors. Regulatory and stem cell-like memory subsets were obtained from only 8 patients and about 8 healthy donors, while naive and central memory subsets were obtained from all 28 donors.

V is pared back by 1 base and J by 7 bases, with 8 bases lying between the germline termini. The CDR3 sequence holds 13 residues, the cysteine and phenylalanine included. The retained sequence is limited to the CDR3, 39 bases, with the frame set at the first base. The CDR1 and CDR2 encoded by the germline V gene (reference sequence) are LNHDA and SQIVND. The study at large found these results: Because small numbers of individuals were included in the HLA sub-analyses, any influence of HLA type on TCRB rearrangement was left unresolved. PCR might favor shorter templates, but patient and control samples were amplified and corrected together, so any skew would affect both groups equally. Fewer insertions and more nucleotide deletions at VDJ recombination sites were observed in patients with type 1 diabetes, implying thymic rearrangement abnormalities. Naive, central memory and regulatory TCRB repertoires appeared to be more similar among patients than among healthy donors. Sequencing cDNA rather than genomic DNA could over-represent highly expressing activated cells, although activation and CD3 levels did not differ between groups. In all four CD4+ subsets, TCRB CDR3 length was moderately but significantly shorter in type 1 diabetes patients.

Each donor gave one peripheral blood draw, averaging approximately 0.12 L, which was collected into heparinised tubes. A BD FACSAria II was used to sort naive, central memory, regulatory and stem cell-like memory CD4+ T cells with a panel that included CD45RO, CCR7, CD25, CD127, CD95 and CD27. All sorted populations exceeded 98% purity. PBMCs were separated immediately by Lymphoprep density gradient centrifugation and were stained directly, without being cultured. Samples were stained and sorted in pairs, with one healthy donor and one patient per experiment, so that batch effects were minimized. This sequence uses TRBV19 and TRBJ2-1; the D gene remains uncertain. The TCR sequence derives from a man aged 30-40 years with type 1 diabetes. The sequenced material came from naive CD4+ T cells from blood. Per the publication, the cell subset or site label means: true naive CD4+ T cells. The nucleotide sequence reads as follows: TGTGCCAGTAGTATAGGCCCGTGGAATGAGCAGTTCTTC. This encodes CASSIGPWNEQFF.